One sample yielded the 18 T cell receptor beta chains listed below, sequenced in a study of blood T cell repertoires in COVID-19 (dated by TCRdb to 2018 to 2020). The method behind the library was the immunoSEQ multiplex PCR assay. TCRdb obtained this table from immuneACCESS and retained in-frame rearrangements with V and J assigned. These tables miss some clones; where compared with another copy, unresolved V genes account for less than half of the shortfall, and the remainder is unexplained. The sample contains fewer than 250,000 clones, roughly nine tenths of them found a single time. The ten most abundant clones make up 11% of the sample. Sequenced: PBMCs or T cells enriched from blood (not recorded which). These receptors were collected from a man younger than 45 who had recovered from COVID-19.

The CDR3 sequence: CASSFAIPPEQFF. Here the CDR3 DNA reads TGTGCCAGCAGCTTCGCGATACCACCCGAGCAGTTCTTC. This rearrangement joins TRBV13 to TRBJ2-1; no reliable D call. V was clipped by 3 bases and J by 10 bases, with 13 bases between them. Germline CDR1 is PRHDT and CDR2 is FYEKMQ (reference sequence). The CDR3 has 13 residues.

This chain joins TRBV4-2 and TRBJ2-3, with 9 nucleotides matching TRBD2. The CDR3 has 16 amino acids. Germline-derived CDR1 and CDR2 are LGHNA and YNFKEQ. The V and J ends lost 4 bases and 4 bases, in that order; junction bases with no gene match: 9. CDR3 protein: CASSPHIAGEADTQYF. CDR3 in DNA: TGTGCCAGCAGCCCTCACATAGCGGGAGAGGCAGATACGCAGTATTTT.

This chain connects TRBV7-2 to TRBJ1-2; unclear D gene. V was clipped by 2 bases and J by 4 bases, with 17 bases between them. CDR3 length: 16 residues. Germline-derived CDR1 and CDR2 are SGHTA and FQGNSA. This chain's CDR3 is CASSLPPRRYSYGYTF. CDR3 nucleotides: TGTGCCAGCAGCTTACCACCCCGCAGGTATTCCTATGGCTACACCTTC.

CDR3 coding DNA: TGTGCCAGCAGCTTGGAAACGGGGACAGTCCAGAACACTGAAGCTTTCTTT. Translated: CASSLETGTVQNTEAFF. This chain links TRBV5-4 with TRBJ1-1, with 7 bases lining up with TRBD1. Germline values: CDR1 SGHNT, CDR2 YYREEE (reference sequence). V dropped 0 bases and J dropped 1; count of bases not matched to a gene: 9. The CDR3 sequence is 17 residues long.

V and J are TRBV3-1 (or the pseudogene TRBV3-2) and TRBJ2-7; 13 bases line up with TRBD2. CDR3 length: 16 amino acids. CDR1 and CDR2 from the germline V gene are LGHDT and YNNKEL (reference sequence). J lost 5 bases, V lost 4 bases, and 8 bases had no gene match. The CDR3 sequence is CASSPGLAGFYDEQYF. In DNA, the CDR3 is TGTGCCAGCAGCCCGGGACTAGCGGGATTCTACGACGAGCAGTACTTC.

The rearrangement uses TRBV2 and TRBJ2-2; D gene unclear. Germline assignment: CDR1 SNHLY and CDR2 FYNNEI. Between the trimmed V and J ends, which lost 6 bases and 6 bases, there was a span of 14 bases. The CDR3 length is 14 residues. CDR3: CASRSSSSPGELFF. CDR3 coding DNA: TGTGCCAGCAGAAGTTCTAGTTCTCCCGGGGAGCTGTTTTTT.

This sequence joins TRBV5-4 and TRBJ2-3; possibly TRBD2 for D (5 bases). The germline gives CDR1 SGHNT, CDR2 YYREEE (reference sequence). CDR3 length: 15 amino acids. The ends were cut back, 3 bases at V and 1 base at J, with 12 bases in the middle. Here the CDR3 DNA reads TGTGCCAGCAGCTCATGGACTGGTCGCACAGATACGCAGTATTTT. It encodes CASSSWTGRTDTQYF.

This clone was seen once. The chain recombines TRBV7-9 with TRBJ2-3, with 9 bases fitting TRBD2. The CDR3 loop spans 16 amino acids. The V segment lost 6 bases and the J segment 5 bases; nucleotides outside the gene matches: 12. In germline, CDR1 is SEHNR, CDR2 FQNEAQ (reference sequence). In DNA, the CDR3 is TGTGCCAGCAGACGCGCCGGAGCAGCGGGAGGAGATACGCAGTATTTT. Its translation is CASRRAGAAGGDTQYF.

This sequence joins TRBV5-4 and TRBJ2-7, with 8 bases identical to TRBD2. V trimming: 4 bases; J trimming: 4 bases; junction bases outside the gene matches: 22. The germline CDR1 and CDR2 sequences are SGHNT and YYREEE (reference sequence). CDR3 length equals 19 residues. The CDR3 protein is CASSRLILAGTGGIYEQYF. For the CDR3, the DNA is TGTGCCAGCAGCCGTCTCATCCTAGCGGGTACGGGGGGTATTTACGAGCAGTACTTC.

V usage is TRBV5-8 and J usage is TRBJ1-2, with D tentatively TRBD1 (5 bases). With 1 base removed from V and 8 bases from J, the gap between germline ends came to 6 bases. Germline lookup yields CDR1 SGHTS and CDR2 YDEGEE. The CDR3 consists of 11 residues. CDR3 residues: CASSLWGGYTF. The CDR3 DNA follows: TGTGCCAGCAGCTTGTGGGGCGGCTACACCTTC.

The genes are TRBV7-2 and TRBJ2-1; TRBD2 matches at 11 bases. CDR1 and CDR2 (germline): SGHTA, FQGNSA. CDR3 length: 15 residues. Trimming removed 3 bases from V and 5 bases from J; junction bases left unmatched: 3. The CDR3 region has the DNA TGTGCCAGCAGCTTGACTAGCGGGGCGAACAATGAGCAGTTCTTC. Translation: CASSLTSGANNEQFF.

The V call is TRBV20-1, the J call TRBJ2-7, with D possibly TRBD2 on 7 matching bases. Germline values: CDR1 DFQATT, CDR2 SNEGSKA (reference sequence). V was shortened by 3 bases and J by 8 bases, with 11 bases between the two germline ends. The CDR3 runs 11 residues. The CDR3 loop is CSARGGGQQYF. CDR3 DNA sequence: TGCAGTGCTAGGGGAGGGGGGCAGCAGTACTTC.

The chain employs TRBV11-3 and TRBJ2-2, with D possibly being TRBD2 (7 bases). Germline CDR1 SGHNT, CDR2 YENEEA. The CDR3 runs to 15 residues. Trimming stripped 3 bases from V and 8 bases from J, with 16 bases between. In DNA, the CDR3 is TGTGCCAGCAGCTTCGCCACGGGGGGCTCGGGGGAGCTGTTTTTT. It encodes CASSFATGGSGELFF.

The chain employs TRBV7-8 and TRBJ2-1; TRBD2 matches 7 bases. With 7 bases clipped from V and 7 bases from J, the junction kept 16 bases outside the gene matches. Germline V gives CDR1 SGHVS, CDR2 FQNEAQ. This CDR3 has 16 amino acids. DNA for the CDR3: TGTGCCAGCACTACTTCATCTGGGAGGGCTTGGAATGAGCAGTTCTTC. Its translation is CASTTSSGRAWNEQFF.

In the case of this clone: An end of the junction does not agree with germline; a read error may underlie this. The chain carries TRBV7-7 and TRBJ1-5; D is perhaps TRBD1 (6 bases). Per the germline V gene, CDR1 is SSHAT and CDR2 is FNYEAQ (reference sequence). This CDR3 has 16 residues. The CDR3 DNA is TGTGCTAGCAGCTTATCGGACAGACTCGCCCATCAGCCCCAGCATTTT. Amino acid sequence: CASSLSDRLAHQPQHF.

As DNA, the CDR3 is TGCGCCAGCAGCCAAGATCGGGGAACGGGGGTCACCTACAATGAGCAGTTCTTC. It translates to CASSQDRGTGVTYNEQFF. This rearrangement joins TRBV4-3 to TRBJ2-1; D possibly corresponds to TRBD2 (6 bases). Germline V CDR1 and CDR2: LGHNA, YSLEER. This CDR3 comprises 18 residues. Trimming took 0 bases from V and 2 from J, leaving 17 bases between them.

CDR3 DNA: TGTGCCAGCAGTTCCCCCGGGGGGAGGGCCCTTGAAAAACTGTTTTTT. This encodes CASSSPGGRALEKLFF. The rearrangement uses TRBV25-1 and TRBJ1-4, with a possible D match to TRBD1 (5 bases). Looked up from germline, CDR1 is MGHDK and CDR2 is SYGVNS. This CDR3 has 16 amino acids. The V end lost 5 bases, the J end lost 7 bases, and 20 bases lay between the germline ends.

V is TRBV30 and J is TRBJ1-2, with 7 positions matching TRBD1. The CDR3 consists of 14 residues. Germline values: CDR1 GTSNPN, CDR2 SVGIG (reference sequence). J was trimmed by 7 bases and V by 0 bases; bases with no gene match: 8. CDR3: CAWSVPGGRAGYTF. CDR3 nucleotide sequence: TGTGCCTGGAGTGTTCCAGGGGGAAGGGCTGGCTACACCTTC.